This TCR beta chain was identified during a study of cytomegalovirus exposure and HLA in healthy donors. General study results and limits: What TCR beta sequences reportedly achieved was accurate prediction of HLA-A and HLA-B alleles in most subjects. Later analysis demonstrated an association between a missense DCLRE1C variant and TCR beta V- and J-gene trimming.

The PCR ran on 60 Vbeta and 13 Jbeta primers. The data were produced by immunoSEQ multiplex PCR, yet TCRdb's version contains in-frame clones alone and is incomplete. This table lists 60,000 to 80,000 clones. Germline V CDR1 and CDR2: GTSNPN, SVGIG (reference sequence). This CDR3 spans 16 amino acids. The ends lost 5 bases at V and 5 bases at J; junction bases unmatched: 17. On this clone: The antigen remains undetermined.

The sequencing sample was made of PBMCs. The origin of this receptor is a boy between 10 and 17 years old in good health and CMV-seronegative. The chain links TRBV30 to TRBJ1-1; 7 bases line up with TRBD1. DNA of the CDR3: TGTGCCTGGTACAACAGACAGGGAGGTCGAGAGACTGAAGCTTTCTTT. Translated: CAWYNRQGGRETEAFF.